This T cell receptor (beta chain) was sequenced for a study of human T cells and chemical hapten exposure. In the study overall: Small pooled library volume differences chiefly drove per-sample TCR yield variation.

One entry per CDR3 protein, called by TCRdb with MiXCR from the RACE reads. Of about 170,000 distinct CDR3 sequences in the sample, about 27% are singletons; the top ten hold 2.1%. This clonotype was seen once. Its target is not known. V was clipped by 3 bases and J by 3 bases, with 11 bases between them. Looked up from germline, CDR1 is SNHLY and CDR2 is FYNNEI. This CDR3 is built from 15 residues. Overall study results and limits: DPC sensitization did not alter TCRs above 1 in 1000 frequency.

Documented time point: patch test 3, about 24 weeks after DPC sensitization. Sample treatment: therapeutic diphenylcyclopropenone sensitization with weekly scalp DPC. The study enrolled 18 to 70-year-old alopecia patients suitable for DPC. This clonotype was sampled from a woman under 30 with alopecia areata. Some clones in this sample may be carry-over from other donors' samples. The chain employs TRBV2 and TRBJ2-2; D not certain. This material consisted of whole blood, taken in connection with sensitization to the hapten diphenylcyclopropenone (DPC). CDR3 residues: CASSEGSRDTGELFF. The CDR3 nucleotides are TGTGCCAGCAGTGAGGGCAGCCGGGACACCGGGGAGCTGTTTTTT.